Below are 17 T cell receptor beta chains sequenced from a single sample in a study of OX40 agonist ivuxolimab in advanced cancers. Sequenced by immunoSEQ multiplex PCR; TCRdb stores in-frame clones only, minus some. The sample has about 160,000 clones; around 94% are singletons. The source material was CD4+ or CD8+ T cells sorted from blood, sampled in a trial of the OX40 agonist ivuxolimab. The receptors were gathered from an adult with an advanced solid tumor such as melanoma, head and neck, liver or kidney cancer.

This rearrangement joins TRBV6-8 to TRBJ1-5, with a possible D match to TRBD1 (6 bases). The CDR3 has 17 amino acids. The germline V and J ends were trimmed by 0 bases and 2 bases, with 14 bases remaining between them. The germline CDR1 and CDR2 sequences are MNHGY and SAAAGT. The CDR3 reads CASSYSNWGRGNQPQHF. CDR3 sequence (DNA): TGTGCCAGCAGTTACTCGAATTGGGGGCGCGGCAATCAGCCCCAGCATTTT.

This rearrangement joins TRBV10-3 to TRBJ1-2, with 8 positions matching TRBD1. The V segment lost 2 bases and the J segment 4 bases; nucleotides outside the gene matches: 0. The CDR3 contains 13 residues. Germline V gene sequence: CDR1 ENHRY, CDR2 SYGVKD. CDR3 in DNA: TGTGCCATCAGTGAGGGGACAGGCTATGGCTACACCTTC. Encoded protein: CAISEGTGYGYTF.

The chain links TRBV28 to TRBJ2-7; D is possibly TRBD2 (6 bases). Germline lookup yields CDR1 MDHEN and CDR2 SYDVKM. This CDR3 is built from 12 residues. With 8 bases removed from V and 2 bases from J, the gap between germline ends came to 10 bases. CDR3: CASRDSAYEQYF. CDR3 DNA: TGTGCCAGCCGGGACTCAGCCTACGAGCAGTACTTC.

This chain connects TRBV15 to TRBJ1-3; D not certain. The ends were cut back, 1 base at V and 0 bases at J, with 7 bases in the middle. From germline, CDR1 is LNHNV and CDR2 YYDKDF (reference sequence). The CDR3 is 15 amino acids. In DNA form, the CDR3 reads TGTGCCACCAGCAGAGGCCAGGCCTCTGGAAACACCATATATTTT. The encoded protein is CATSRGQASGNTIYF.

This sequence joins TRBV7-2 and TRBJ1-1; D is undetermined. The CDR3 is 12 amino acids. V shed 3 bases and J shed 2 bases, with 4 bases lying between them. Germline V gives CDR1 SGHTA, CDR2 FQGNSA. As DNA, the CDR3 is TGTGCCAGCAGCTTGTCAAACACTGAAGCTTTCTTT. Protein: CASSLSNTEAFF.

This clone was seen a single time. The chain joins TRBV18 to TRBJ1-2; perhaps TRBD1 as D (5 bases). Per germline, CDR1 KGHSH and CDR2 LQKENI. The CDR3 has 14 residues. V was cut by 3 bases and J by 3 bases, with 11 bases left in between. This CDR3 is CASSPDGGYYGYTF. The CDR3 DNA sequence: TGTGCCAGCTCACCCGACGGGGGATACTATGGCTACACCTTC.

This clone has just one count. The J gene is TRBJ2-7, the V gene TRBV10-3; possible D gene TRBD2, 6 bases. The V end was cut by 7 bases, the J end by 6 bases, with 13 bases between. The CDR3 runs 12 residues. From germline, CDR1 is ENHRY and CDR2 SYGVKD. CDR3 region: CAINDQGGEQYF. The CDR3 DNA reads TGTGCCATCAATGATCAGGGAGGCGAGCAGTACTTC.

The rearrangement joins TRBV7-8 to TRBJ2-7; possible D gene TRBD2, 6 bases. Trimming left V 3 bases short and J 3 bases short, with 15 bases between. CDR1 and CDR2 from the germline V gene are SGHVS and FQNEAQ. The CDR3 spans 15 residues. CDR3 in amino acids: CASSFNAGPYYEQYF. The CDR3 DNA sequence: TGTGCCAGCAGCTTTAATGCGGGACCCTACTACGAGCAGTACTTC. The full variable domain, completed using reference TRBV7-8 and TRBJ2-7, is GAGVSQSPRYKVAKRGQDVALRCDPISGHVSLFWYQQALGQGPEFLTYFQNEAQLDKSGLPSDRFFAERPEGSVSTLKIQRTQQEDSAVYLCASSFNAGPYYEQYFGPGTRLTVT.

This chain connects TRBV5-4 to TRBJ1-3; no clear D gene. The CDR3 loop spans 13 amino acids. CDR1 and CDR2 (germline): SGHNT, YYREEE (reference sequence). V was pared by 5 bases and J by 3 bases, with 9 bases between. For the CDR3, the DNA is TGTGCCAGCAGTTCTGACGGTGGAAACACCATATATTTT. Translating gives CASSSDGGNTIYF.

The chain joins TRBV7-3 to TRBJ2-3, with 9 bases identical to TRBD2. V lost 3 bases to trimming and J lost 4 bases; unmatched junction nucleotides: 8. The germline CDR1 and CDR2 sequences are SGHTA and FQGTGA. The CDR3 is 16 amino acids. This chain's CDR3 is CASSLRPAGGPDTQYF. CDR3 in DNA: TGTGCCAGCAGCTTGCGTCCTGCGGGAGGGCCAGATACGCAGTATTTT.

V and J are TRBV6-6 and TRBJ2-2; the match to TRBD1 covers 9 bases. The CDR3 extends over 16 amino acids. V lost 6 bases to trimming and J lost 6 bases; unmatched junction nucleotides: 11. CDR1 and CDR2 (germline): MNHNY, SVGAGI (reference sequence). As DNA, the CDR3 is TGTGCCAGCAGCCGGGGACAGGGAAATGTTGCCGGGGAGCTGTTTTTT. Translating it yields CASSRGQGNVAGELFF.

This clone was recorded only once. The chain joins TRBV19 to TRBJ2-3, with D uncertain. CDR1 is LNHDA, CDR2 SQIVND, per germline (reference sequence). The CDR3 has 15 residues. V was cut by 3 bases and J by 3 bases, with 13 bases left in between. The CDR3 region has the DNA TGTGCCAGTAGTATCGCGCGGCAGACTACAGATACGCAGTATTTT. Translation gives CASSIARQTTDTQYF.

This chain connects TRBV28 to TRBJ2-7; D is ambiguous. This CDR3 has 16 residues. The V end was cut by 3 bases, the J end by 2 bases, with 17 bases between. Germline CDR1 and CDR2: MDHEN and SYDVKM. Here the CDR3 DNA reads TGTGCCAGCAGTTTCTCAGGTCCCGATCCAACCTACGAGCAGTACTTC. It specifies CASSFSGPDPTYEQYF.

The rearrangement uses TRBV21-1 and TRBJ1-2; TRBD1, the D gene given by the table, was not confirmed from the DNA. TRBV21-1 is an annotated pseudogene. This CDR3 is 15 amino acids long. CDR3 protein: CASRQTLRANYGYTF. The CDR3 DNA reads TGTGCCAGCAGACAAACTCTCAGGGCGAACTATGGCTACACCTTC.

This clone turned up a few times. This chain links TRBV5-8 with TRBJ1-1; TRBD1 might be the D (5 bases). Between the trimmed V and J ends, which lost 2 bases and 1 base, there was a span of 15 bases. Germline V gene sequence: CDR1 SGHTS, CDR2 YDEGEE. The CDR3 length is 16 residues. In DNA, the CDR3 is TGTGCCAGCAGCTTTAAGGCGTCGGGGCGGAACACTGAAGCTTTCTTT. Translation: CASSFKASGRNTEAFF.

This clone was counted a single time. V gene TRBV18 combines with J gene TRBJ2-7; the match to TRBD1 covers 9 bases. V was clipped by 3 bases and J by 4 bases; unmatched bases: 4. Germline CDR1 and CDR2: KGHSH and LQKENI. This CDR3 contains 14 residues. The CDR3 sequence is CASSPDRGGYEQYF. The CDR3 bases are TGTGCCAGCTCACCGGACAGGGGAGGGTACGAGCAGTACTTC.

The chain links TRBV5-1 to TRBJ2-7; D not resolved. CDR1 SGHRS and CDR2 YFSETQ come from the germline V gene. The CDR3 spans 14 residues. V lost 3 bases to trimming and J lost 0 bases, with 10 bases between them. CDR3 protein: CASSSGPSSYEQYF. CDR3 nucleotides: TGCGCCAGCAGCTCCGGTCCCTCCTCCTACGAGCAGTACTTC.